These 21 T cell receptor beta chains were all obtained from the same sample, sequenced in a study of cytomegalovirus exposure and HLA in healthy donors. Generated by immunoSEQ multiplex PCR, the TCRdb table keeps only in-frame clones and is missing some. In the table there are 150,000 to 200,000 clones, about 86% of which are singletons. Sequencing used PBMCs. The source of these receptors is a woman under 40 in good health and CMV-seronegative.

This clone was detected once. The chain employs TRBV4-1 and TRBJ2-7, with 9 nucleotides matching TRBD1. Germline V gene sequence: CDR1 MGHRA, CDR2 YSYEKL. The CDR3 runs to 14 residues. The trim removed 4 bases at V and 6 bases at J, leaving 7 bases unmatched. CDR3 DNA: TGCGCCAGCAGCCTGTTACAGGGGGCGCGCGAGCAGTACTTC. Its protein is CASSLLQGAREQYF.

This chain uses TRBV10-3 with TRBJ2-2; the D gene is possibly TRBD2 (5 bases). CDR1 and CDR2 (germline): ENHRY, SYGVKD. CDR3 length: 13 residues. V was pared by 7 bases and J by 4 bases, with 10 bases between. The CDR3 sequence: CAIKAGGTGELFF. CDR3 sequence (DNA): TGTGCCATCAAGGCAGGAGGCACCGGGGAGCTGTTTTTT.

The chain couples TRBV6-1 to TRBJ2-6; 7 nucleotides align to TRBD2. Losses at the gene ends were 1 base for V and 0 bases for J; bases not matched to a gene: 0. The CDR3 is 16 amino acids. CDR1 and CDR2 (germline): MNHNS, SASEGT. Here the CDR3 reads CASSEGGGSGANVLTF. The CDR3 region has the DNA TGTGCCAGCAGTGAAGGGGGGGGCTCTGGGGCCAACGTCCTGACTTTC.

DNA for the CDR3: TGTGCCAGCAGCGTTCCTCCTATTGACAATGAGCAGTTCTTC. It yields the protein CASSVPPIDNEQFF. This chain joins TRBV9 and TRBJ2-1; D is ambiguous. V was pared by 2 bases and J by 5 bases, with 11 bases between. CDR3 length: 14 amino acids. Germline loops: CDR1 SGDLS, CDR2 YYNGEE.

V usage is TRBV5-1 and J usage is TRBJ2-7; 9 positions agree with TRBD1. Germline assignment: CDR1 SGHRS and CDR2 YFSETQ. The J segment lost 0 bases and the V segment lost 1 base, leaving 11 bases of the junction unmatched. There are 18 residues in the CDR3. CDR3 region: CASSLKGTGLFSSYEQYF. CDR3 DNA sequence: TGCGCCAGCAGCTTGAAAGGGACAGGGTTGTTTAGCTCCTACGAGCAGTACTTC.

The V call is TRBV2, the J call TRBJ2-3, with TRBD1 matching 10 bases. The CDR3 is 14 amino acids. Germline CDR1 is SNHLY and CDR2 is FYNNEI. Trimming removed 6 bases from V and 5 bases from J; junction bases left unmatched: 5. The CDR3 bases are TGTGCCAGCAGACGGGACAGGGGCAAAGATACGCAGTATTTT. Translated: CASRRDRGKDTQYF. Complete variable domain (other parts from reference TRBV2 and TRBJ2-3): EPEVTQTPSHQVTQMGQEVILRCVPISNHLYFYWYRQILGQKVEFLVSFYNNEISEKSEIFDDQFSVERPDGSNFTLKIRSTKLEDSAMYFCASRRDRGKDTQYFGPGTRLTVL.

The chain joins TRBV1 to TRBJ2-1; the table's D gene call, TRBD2, was not cross checked with the DNA. TRBV1 is a recognized pseudogene. The CDR3 covers 19 residues. CDR3 sequence: CTSSQWIPSGKLSYNEQFF. CDR3 nucleotides: TGCACCAGCAGCCAATGGATCCCTAGCGGCAAACTCTCCTACAATGAGCAGTTCTTC.

The rearrangement uses TRBV9 and TRBJ2-5; the match to TRBD2 covers 8 bases. The CDR3 totals 16 residues. Germline-derived CDR1 and CDR2 are SGDLS and YYNGEE. The junction had 5 bases not matched to a gene; V was cut back by 0 bases and J by 1 base. The CDR3 spells CASSVGGSGAQETQYF. The CDR3 DNA sequence: TGTGCCAGCAGCGTAGGGGGTAGCGGGGCCCAAGAGACCCAGTACTTC.

The chain uses TRBV20-1 and TRBJ2-7, with 7 nucleotides matching TRBD1. Germline V gives CDR1 DFQATT, CDR2 SNEGSKA (reference sequence). The CDR3 is made up of 11 amino acids. Trimming removed 6 bases from V and 6 bases from J; junction bases left unmatched: 5. This chain's CDR3 is CSARQGTEQYF. As DNA, the CDR3 is TGCAGTGCAAGACAGGGTACCGAGCAGTACTTC.

CDR3 bases: TGTGCCAGCAGACCCTCGGACAGGAAGGGCAATCAGCCCCAGCATTTT. Encoded protein: CASRPSDRKGNQPQHF. The chain employs TRBV27 and TRBJ1-5; 7 nucleotides line up with TRBD1. Trimming removed 6 bases from V and 2 bases from J; junction bases left unmatched: 10. The CDR3 is 16 amino acids. Germline CDR1 reads MNHEY; CDR2 reads SMNVEV (reference sequence).

Notes on this clone: Different DNA sequences within this sample yield the same CDR3. CDR3 in DNA: TGTGCCAGCAGCCCGGACAGTTCCTACAATGAGCAGTTCTTC. It is translated as CASSPDSSYNEQFF. The chain couples TRBV13 to TRBJ2-1; possibly TRBD1 for D (6 bases). The CDR3 runs 14 residues. From germline, CDR1 is PRHDT and CDR2 FYEKMQ (reference sequence). V dropped 5 bases and J dropped 1 base, with 9 bases sitting between them.

This rearrangement joins TRBV19 to TRBJ1-4; the match to TRBD1 covers 8 bases. The CDR3 totals 14 residues. Germline V gene lookup returns CDR1 LNHDA and CDR2 SQIVND (reference sequence). V was pared by 5 bases and J by 6 bases, with 5 bases of the junction left unmatched. The CDR3 loop is CASSVGTGDEKLFF. Here the CDR3 DNA reads TGTGCCAGTAGTGTCGGGACAGGTGATGAAAAACTGTTTTTT. Together with reference TRBV19 and TRBJ1-4, the CDR3 gives the full variable domain: DGGITQSPKYLFRKEGQNVTLSCEQNLNHDAMYWYRQDPGQGLRLIYYSQIVNDFQKGDIAEGYSVSREKKESFPLTVTSAQKNPTAFYLCASSVGTGDEKLFFGSGTQLSVL.

The chain employs TRBV25-1 and TRBJ2-3, with 9 bases aligning to TRBD1. The CDR3 extends over 16 amino acids. Germline V lookup: CDR1 MGHDK, CDR2 SYGVNS. Trimming cost V 8 bases and J 1 base; bases outside gene matches: 10. The CDR3 nucleotides are TGTGCCAGCGGAACACAGGGGGCTACTGGCACAGATACGCAGTATTTT. Protein product: CASGTQGATGTDTQYF.

This chain joins TRBV29-1 and TRBJ1-2; possibly TRBD1 for D (6 bases). Trimming removed 5 bases at V and 5 bases at J, with 12 bases between. CDR1 is SQVTM, CDR2 ANQGSEA, per germline. This CDR3 is built from 12 residues. The CDR3 is CSVFGTRYGYTF. CDR3 nucleotides: TGCAGCGTTTTTGGGACACGTTATGGCTACACCTTC. The full variable domain, completed using reference TRBV29-1 and TRBJ1-2, is SAVISQKPSRDICQRGTSLTIQCQVDSQVTMMFWYRQQPGQSLTLIATANQGSEATYESGFVIDKFPISRPNLTFSTLTVSNMSPEDSSIYLCSVFGTRYGYTFGSGTRLTVV.

The chain is built from TRBV5-1 and TRBJ1-1; 8 bases are shared with TRBD1. The CDR3 has 14 amino acids. The ends lost 4 bases at V and 2 bases at J; junction bases unmatched: 4. Germline V gene sequence: CDR1 SGHRS, CDR2 YFSETQ. The CDR3 coding sequence is TGCGCCAGCAGCAACAGGGGGGGAAACACTGAAGCTTTCTTT. Amino acids: CASSNRGGNTEAFF.

The chain carries TRBV6-7 and TRBJ1-2, with a possible D match to TRBD1 (6 bases). TRBV6-7 carries the ORF label, with uncertain function. The CDR3 is made up of 15 amino acids. With 2 bases removed from V and 4 bases from J, the gap between germline ends came to 14 bases. The CDR3: CASSYHLEQGYGYTF. As DNA, the CDR3 is TGTGCCAGCAGTTACCATCTTGAACAGGGCTATGGCTACACCTTC.

The CDR3: CASRRQGQSNQPQHF. CDR3 nucleotide sequence: TGTGCCAGCAGGCGACAGGGGCAAAGCAATCAGCCCCAGCATTTT. The V call is TRBV6-5, the J call TRBJ1-5; TRBD1 agrees at 8 bases. CDR3 length: 15 residues. J was trimmed by 1 base and V by 6 bases; bases with no gene match: 5. CDR1 MNHEY and CDR2 SVGAGI come from the germline V gene.

The chain employs TRBV4-3 and TRBJ1-3; D is unresolved. The CDR3 is made up of 14 amino acids. Germline loops: CDR1 LGHNA, CDR2 YSLEER. V gave up 0 bases and J gave up 4 bases, with 7 bases separating them. The CDR3 DNA reads as TGCGCCAGCAGCCAAGAGGCAAGAGGAAACACCATATATTTT. As protein: CASSQEARGNTIYF.

This sequence joins TRBV19 and TRBJ2-7, with 10 bases identical to TRBD1. Germline lookup yields CDR1 LNHDA and CDR2 SQIVND (reference sequence). The junction had 9 bases not matched to a gene; V was cut back by 6 bases and J by 4 bases. The CDR3 runs 15 residues. In DNA, the CDR3 is TGTGCCAGTAGCCCGGGACAGGGGCTACTATACGAGCAGTACTTC. Protein: CASSPGQGLLYEQYF.

Comments on this clone: At the DNA level, this CDR3 is encoded by other sequences in the same sample as well. This chain links TRBV7-2 with TRBJ1-5; D perhaps matches TRBD1 (6 bases). Germline V gives CDR1 SGHTA, CDR2 FQGNSA. CDR3 length: 14 residues. Trimming took 4 bases from V and 6 from J, leaving 13 bases between them. CDR3: CASSSQGGGQPQHF. The CDR3 region has the DNA TGTGCCAGCAGCTCACAGGGCGGGGGTCAGCCCCAGCATTTT. The complete variable domain, with remaining parts taken from reference TRBV7-2 and TRBJ1-5, reads GAGVSQSPSNKVTEKGKDVELRCDPISGHTALYWYRQSLGQGLEFLIYFQGNSAPDKSGLPSDRFSAERTGGSVSTLTIQRTQQEDSAVYLCASSSQGGGQPQHFGDGTRLSIL.

V is TRBV2 and J is TRBJ2-7; 8 bases line up with TRBD1. With 6 bases clipped from V and 0 bases from J, the junction kept 10 bases outside the gene matches. Germline CDR1 SNHLY, CDR2 FYNNEI. The CDR3 spans 16 residues. The CDR3 region has the DNA TGTGCCAGCAGGGGAGATCGACAGGGGAGCTCCTACGAGCAGTACTTC. As protein: CASRGDRQGSSYEQYF.